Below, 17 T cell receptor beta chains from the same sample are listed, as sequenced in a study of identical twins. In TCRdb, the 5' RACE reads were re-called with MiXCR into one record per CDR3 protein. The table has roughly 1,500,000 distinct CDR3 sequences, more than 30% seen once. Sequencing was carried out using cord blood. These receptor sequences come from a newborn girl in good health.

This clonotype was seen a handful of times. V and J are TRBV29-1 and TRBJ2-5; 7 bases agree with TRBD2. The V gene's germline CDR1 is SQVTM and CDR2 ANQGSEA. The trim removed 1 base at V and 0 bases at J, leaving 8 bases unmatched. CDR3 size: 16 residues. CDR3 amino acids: CSVEVVAGSNQETQYF. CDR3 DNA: TGCAGCGTTGAAGTCGTAGCGGGCTCAAACCAAGAGACCCAGTACTTC.

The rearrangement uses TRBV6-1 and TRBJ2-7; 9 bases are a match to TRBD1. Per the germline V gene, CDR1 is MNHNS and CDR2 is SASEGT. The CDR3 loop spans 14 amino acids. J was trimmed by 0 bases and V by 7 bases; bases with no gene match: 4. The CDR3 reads CASKRDRDSYEQYF. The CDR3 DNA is TGTGCCAGCAAGCGGGACAGGGACTCCTACGAGCAGTACTTC.

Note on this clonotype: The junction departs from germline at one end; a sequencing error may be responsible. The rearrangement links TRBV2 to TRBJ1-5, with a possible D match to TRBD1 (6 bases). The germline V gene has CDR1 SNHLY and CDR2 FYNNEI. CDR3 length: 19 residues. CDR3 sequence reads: CASSEAAGHNPYSNRPQHF. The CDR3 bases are TGTGCCAGCAGTGAAGCGGCGGGACATAATCCCTATAGCAATCGGCCCCAGCATTTT.

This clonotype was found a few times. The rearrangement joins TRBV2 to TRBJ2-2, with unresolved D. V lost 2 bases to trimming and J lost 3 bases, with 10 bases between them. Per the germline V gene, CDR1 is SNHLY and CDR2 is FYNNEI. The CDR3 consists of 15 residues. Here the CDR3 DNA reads TGTGCCAGCAGTGAAAGGGTCGTTTACACCGGGGAGCTGTTTTTT. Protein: CASSERVVYTGELFF.

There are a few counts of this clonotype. In DNA form, the CDR3 reads TGTGCCAGCAGTGAAAGAGTGGCCTCTGGCTACACCTTC. It codes for CASSERVASGYTF. J is TRBJ1-2 and V is TRBV2; D is unclear. The germline V gene has CDR1 SNHLY and CDR2 FYNNEI. This CDR3 spans 13 amino acids. V was shortened by 2 bases and J by 7 bases, with 11 bases between the two germline ends. The full variable domain, with the rest looked up from reference TRBV2 and TRBJ1-2, is EPEVTQTPSHQVTQMGQEVILRCVPISNHLYFYWYRQILGQKVEFLVSFYNNEISEKSEIFDDQFSVERPDGSNFTLKIRSTKLEDSAMYFCASSERVASGYTFGSGTRLTVV.

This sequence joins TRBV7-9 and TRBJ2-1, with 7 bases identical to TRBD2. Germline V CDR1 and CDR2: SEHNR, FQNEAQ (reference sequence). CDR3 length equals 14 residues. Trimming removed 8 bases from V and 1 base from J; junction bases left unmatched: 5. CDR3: CASGLGGSYNEQFF. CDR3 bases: TGTGCCAGCGGTCTCGGGGGGTCCTACAATGAGCAGTTCTTC.

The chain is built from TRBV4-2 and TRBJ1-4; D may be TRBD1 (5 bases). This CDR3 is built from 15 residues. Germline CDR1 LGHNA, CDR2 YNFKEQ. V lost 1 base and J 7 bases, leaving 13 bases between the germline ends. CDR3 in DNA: TGTGCCAGCAGCCAAGTGGTCGCAGGGAGTGAAAAACTGTTTTTT. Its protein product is CASSQVVAGSEKLFF.

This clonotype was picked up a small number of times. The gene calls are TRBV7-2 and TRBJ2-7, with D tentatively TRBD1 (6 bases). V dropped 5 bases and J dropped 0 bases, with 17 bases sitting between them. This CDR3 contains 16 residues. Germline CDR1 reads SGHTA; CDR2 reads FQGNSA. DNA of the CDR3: TGTGCCAGCAGCCCTAGAACAGGGATGGGCTCCTACGAGCAGTACTTC. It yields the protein CASSPRTGMGSYEQYF. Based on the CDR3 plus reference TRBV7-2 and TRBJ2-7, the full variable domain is GAGVSQSPSNKVTEKGKDVELRCDPISGHTALYWYRQSLGQGLEFLIYFQGNSAPDKSGLPSDRFSAERTGGSVSTLTIQRTQQEDSAVYLCASSPRTGMGSYEQYFGPGTRLTVT.

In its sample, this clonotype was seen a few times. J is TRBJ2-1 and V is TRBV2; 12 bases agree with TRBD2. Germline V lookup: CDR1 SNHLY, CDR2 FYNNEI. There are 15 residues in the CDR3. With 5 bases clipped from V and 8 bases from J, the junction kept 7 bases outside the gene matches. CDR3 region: CASSPRLAGDHEQFF. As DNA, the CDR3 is TGTGCCAGCAGTCCCCGACTAGCGGGAGATCATGAGCAGTTCTTC.

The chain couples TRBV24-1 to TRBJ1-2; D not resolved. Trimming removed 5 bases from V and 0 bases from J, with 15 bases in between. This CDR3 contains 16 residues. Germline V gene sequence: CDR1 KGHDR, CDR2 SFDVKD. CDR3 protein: CATSGPLETPNYGYTF. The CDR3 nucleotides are TGTGCCACCAGTGGCCCTTTGGAGACTCCTAACTATGGCTACACCTTC.

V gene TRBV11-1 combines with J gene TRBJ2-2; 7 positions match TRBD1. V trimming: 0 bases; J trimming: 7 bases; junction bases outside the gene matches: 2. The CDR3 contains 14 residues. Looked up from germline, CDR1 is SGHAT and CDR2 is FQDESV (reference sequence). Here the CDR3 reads CASSLAGTDGELFF. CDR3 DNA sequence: TGTGCCAGCAGCTTAGCCGGGACAGACGGGGAGCTGTTTTTT. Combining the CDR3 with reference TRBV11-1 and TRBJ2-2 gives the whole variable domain EAEVAQSPRYKITEKSQAVAFWCDPISGHATLYWYRQILGQGPELLVQFQDESVVDDSQLPKDRFSAERLKGVDSTLKIQPAELGDSAMYLCASSLAGTDGELFFGEGSRLTVL.

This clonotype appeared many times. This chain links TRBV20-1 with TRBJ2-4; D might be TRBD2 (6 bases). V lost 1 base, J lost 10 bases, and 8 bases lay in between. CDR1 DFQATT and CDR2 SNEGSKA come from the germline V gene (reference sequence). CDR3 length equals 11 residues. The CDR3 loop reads CSARGRVIQYF. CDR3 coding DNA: TGCAGTGCTAGAGGGAGGGTAATTCAGTACTTC.

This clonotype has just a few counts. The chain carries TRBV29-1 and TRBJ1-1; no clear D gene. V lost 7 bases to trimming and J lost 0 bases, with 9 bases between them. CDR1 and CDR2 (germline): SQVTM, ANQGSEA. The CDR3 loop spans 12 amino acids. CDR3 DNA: TGCAGCGCCCAGACCATGAACACTGAAGCTTTCTTT. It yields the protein CSAQTMNTEAFF.

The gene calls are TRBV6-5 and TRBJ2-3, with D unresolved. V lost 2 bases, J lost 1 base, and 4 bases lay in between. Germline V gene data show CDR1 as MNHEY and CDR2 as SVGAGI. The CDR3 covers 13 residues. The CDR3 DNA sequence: TGTGCCAGCAGTTACGCCGGCACAGATACGCAGTATTTT. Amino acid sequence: CASSYAGTDTQYF.

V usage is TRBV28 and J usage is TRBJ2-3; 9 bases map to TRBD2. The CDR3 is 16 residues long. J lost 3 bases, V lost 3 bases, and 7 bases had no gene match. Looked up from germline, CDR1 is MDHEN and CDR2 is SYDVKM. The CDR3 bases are TGTGCCAGCAGTTTCGGATTAGCGGGAGAAACAGATACGCAGTATTTT. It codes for CASSFGLAGETDTQYF.

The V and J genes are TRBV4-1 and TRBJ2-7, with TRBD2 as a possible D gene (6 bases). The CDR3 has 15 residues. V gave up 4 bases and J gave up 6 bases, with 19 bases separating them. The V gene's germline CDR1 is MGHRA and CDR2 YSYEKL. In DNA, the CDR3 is TGCGCCAGCAGCCGTATCCGGGACTTGGCCTGCGAGCAGTACTTC. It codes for CASSRIRDLACEQYF.

CDR3 in DNA: TGTGCCATCAGTCTAGCGGGGGTCTACAATGAGCAGTACTTC. Translating gives CAISLAGVYNEQYF. The chain recombines TRBV10-3 with TRBJ2-7, with 10 bases matching TRBD2. The CDR3 covers 14 residues. J gave up 7 bases and V 5 bases, and 8 bases lay outside the gene matches. Germline loops: CDR1 ENHRY, CDR2 SYGVKD.